The 14 T cell receptor beta chains below were found in one sample sequenced in a study of blood T cell repertoires in COVID-19. The method was immunoSEQ multiplex PCR; TCRdb's version includes in-frame clones alone and lacks a portion of them. The repertoire consists of roughly 280,000 clones, with about 85% occurring once and the leading ten covering 4.2%. The sequenced material came from peripheral blood. These receptor sequences come from a man in his sixties with acute or convalescent COVID-19.

Concerning this clone itself: The sample holds other DNA sequences that translate to the same CDR3. V gene TRBV29-1 combines with J gene TRBJ2-3, with TRBD1 as a possible D gene (7 bases). Trimming left V 1 base short and J 6 bases short, with 14 bases between. Germline assignment: CDR1 SQVTM and CDR2 ANQGSEA. This CDR3 comprises 14 residues. The CDR3 reads CSVEGGKGADTQYF. CDR3 bases: TGCAGCGTTGAAGGCGGGAAGGGGGCCGATACGCAGTATTTT.

The chain is built from TRBV2 and TRBJ2-7, with TRBD2 matching over 9 bases. From germline, CDR1 is SNHLY and CDR2 FYNNEI. V was pared by 8 bases and J by 5 bases, with 10 bases of the junction left unmatched. CDR3 length: 14 amino acids. As DNA, the CDR3 is TGTGCCAGCTACCGGCTAGCGGGGTTTGACGAGCAGTACTTC. It codes for CASYRLAGFDEQYF.

V gene TRBV15 combines with J gene TRBJ2-5, with D possibly being TRBD1 (5 bases). The CDR3 is 15 amino acids. The V gene lost 5 bases and the J gene lost 5 bases, with 18 bases spanning the gap. In germline, CDR1 is LNHNV, CDR2 YYDKDF (reference sequence). CDR3 nucleotide sequence: TGTGCCACCAGCGGTCCCATAGGGGTGGGGGAGACCCAGTACTTC. It is translated as CATSGPIGVGETQYF.

The rearrangement uses TRBV7-3 and TRBJ1-2; D is ambiguous. In germline, CDR1 is SGHTA, CDR2 FQGTGA. CDR3 length equals 13 residues. V was trimmed by 6 bases and J by 4 bases, leaving 12 bases between them. The CDR3: CASSRESAYGYTF. CDR3 nucleotides: TGTGCCAGCAGTAGGGAGTCGGCCTATGGCTACACCTTC.

The V and J genes are TRBV27 and TRBJ1-1; D unclear. This CDR3 comprises 14 residues. V gave up 5 bases and J gave up 1 base, with 11 bases separating them. CDR1 and CDR2 (germline): MNHEY, SMNVEV (reference sequence). CDR3 amino acids: CASSTRSGNTEAFF. CDR3 nucleotides: TGTGCCAGCAGTACAAGATCAGGGAACACTGAAGCTTTCTTT.

The chain has TRBV9 and TRBJ2-1, with 14 bases that match TRBD2. The CDR3 contains 15 residues. In germline, CDR1 is SGDLS, CDR2 YYNGEE. J lost 6 bases, V lost 3 bases, and 2 bases had no gene match. The CDR3 DNA follows: TGTGCCAGCAGCGATGGACTAGCGGGGGGCAATGAGCAGTTCTTC. It specifies CASSDGLAGGNEQFF. The whole variable domain, filled in from reference TRBV9 and TRBJ2-1, reads DSGVTQTPKHLITATGQRVTLRCSPRSGDLSVYWYQQSLDQGLQFLIQYYNGEERAKGNILERFSAQQFPDLHSELNLSSLELGDSALYFCASSDGLAGGNEQFFGPGTRLTVL.

As concerns this clone: The junction departs from germline at one end; a sequencing error may be responsible. The V gene is TRBV7-7, the J gene TRBJ2-1; possible D gene TRBD1, 6 bases. This CDR3 has 16 residues. Germline assignment: CDR1 SSHAT and CDR2 FNYEAQ (reference sequence). CDR3 DNA sequence: TGTGCTAGCAGCTTAGATCAGGGGACGCCGGGCGATGAGCAGTTCTTC. Its translation is CASSLDQGTPGDEQFF.

The V and J genes are TRBV19 and TRBJ2-2; a possible D gene is TRBD2 (5 bases). V was pared by 5 bases and J by 4 bases, with 14 bases between. Germline CDR1 LNHDA, CDR2 SQIVND (reference sequence). The CDR3 has 15 residues. The CDR3 DNA reads as TGTGCCAGTAGTCCCCAGACCGGAGGCACCGGGGAGCTGTTTTTT. Its translation is CASSPQTGGTGELFF.

This clone was seen a handful of times. V usage is TRBV2 and J usage is TRBJ1-6; 8 nucleotides agree with TRBD1. Germline values: CDR1 SNHLY, CDR2 FYNNEI. The junction had 14 bases not matched to a gene; V was cut back by 6 bases and J by 13 bases. The length of the CDR3 is 15 residues. The CDR3 protein is CASRVTTSTGGPLHF. DNA of the CDR3: TGTGCCAGCAGGGTCACGACCTCAACAGGGGGTCCCCTCCACTTT.

J is TRBJ2-7 and V is TRBV6-5; 9 bases align to TRBD1. This CDR3 contains 14 residues. Germline-derived CDR1 and CDR2 are MNHEY and SVGAGI. V shed 7 bases, J shed 4 bases, and the junction held 8 bases outside the gene matches. CDR3: CASKYGQGRYEQYF. CDR3 nucleotides: TGTGCCAGCAAATACGGACAGGGGAGGTACGAGCAGTACTTC.

This clone was seen a few times. The chain links TRBV7-2 to TRBJ2-2; weak D call: TRBD2 (5 bases). The CDR3 is 16 amino acids. The V gene lost 5 bases and the J gene lost 6 bases, with 19 bases spanning the gap. Germline CDR1 SGHTA, CDR2 FQGNSA. The CDR3 DNA is TGTGCCAGCAGCCCAATCGGGGTGGGATCGGCCGGGGAGCTGTTTTTT. It encodes CASSPIGVGSAGELFF.

The chain recombines TRBV28 with TRBJ2-5; 10 positions match TRBD2. The CDR3 has 19 amino acids. The ends lost 10 bases at V and 3 bases at J; junction bases unmatched: 23. CDR1 and CDR2 from the germline V gene are MDHEN and SYDVKM. The CDR3 DNA sequence: TGTGCCACCCTCCCCGGGACTAGCGAGCGCGGATGGGTAGAAGAGACCCAGTACTTC. Its protein product is CATLPGTSERGWVEETQYF.

The V and J genes are TRBV2 and TRBJ1-1, with 7 nucleotides matching TRBD1. This CDR3 region has 14 residues. Germline V lookup: CDR1 SNHLY, CDR2 FYNNEI. With 4 bases clipped from V and 4 bases from J, the junction kept 6 bases outside the gene matches. CDR3 protein: CASSGDPGGTEAFF. The CDR3 DNA is TGTGCCAGCAGTGGGGACCCAGGGGGCACTGAAGCTTTCTTT.

This chain links TRBV5-4 with TRBJ1-2; 7 bases are a match to TRBD1. This CDR3 contains 16 residues. Trimming cost V 4 bases and J 3 bases; bases outside gene matches: 12. The V gene's germline CDR1 is SGHNT and CDR2 YYREEE (reference sequence). CDR3 loop: CASSQTKQGLDYGYTF. CDR3 DNA sequence: TGTGCCAGCAGCCAGACCAAACAGGGGCTGGACTATGGCTACACCTTC.